This T cell receptor beta chain is from a study of response to subunit inactivated influenza vaccine. This clonotype came up many times. TCRdb re-called the RT-PCR reads through MiXCR, storing one row per CDR3 protein. The sample holds hundreds of thousands of distinct CDR3 sequences, over 9% seen once. These data also featured in a second study, about T cells expressing NK-cell markers. This second study notes: Beta-chain TCR cDNA was generated via 5'RACE template switching with UMIs. Dominant NKG2C+ clonotypes made up about 1.0-8% of CD8+ T cells in several donors.

The sequencing here drew on PBMCs from blood, taken on the day of vaccination. This sequence originates from a man in his forties or fifties who received an inactivated influenza vaccine.

The CDR3 nucleotides read TGTGCCAGCACCCCAGGAACTAACTATGGCTACACCTTC. It encodes CASTPGTNYGYTF. The genes are TRBV12-3 or TRBV12-4 and TRBJ1-2; no clear D. Between the trimmed V and J ends, which lost 7 bases and 0 bases, there was a span of 9 bases. The CDR3 runs 13 residues.